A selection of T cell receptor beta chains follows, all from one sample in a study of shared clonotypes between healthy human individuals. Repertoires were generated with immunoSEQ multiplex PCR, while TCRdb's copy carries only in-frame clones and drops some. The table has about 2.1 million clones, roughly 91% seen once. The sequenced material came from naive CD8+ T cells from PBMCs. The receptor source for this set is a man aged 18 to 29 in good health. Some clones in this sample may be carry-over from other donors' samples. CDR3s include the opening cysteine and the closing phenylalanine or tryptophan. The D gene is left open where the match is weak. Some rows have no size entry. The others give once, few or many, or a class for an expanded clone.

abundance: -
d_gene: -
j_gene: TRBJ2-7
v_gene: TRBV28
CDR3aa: CASSFSPNEQYF
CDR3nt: TGTGCCAGCAGTTTCTCCCCCAACGAGCAGTACTTC

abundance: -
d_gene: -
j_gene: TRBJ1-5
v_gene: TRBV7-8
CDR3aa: CASSLGGLGDNQPQHF
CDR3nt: TGTGCCAGCAGCTTAGGAGGACTGGGGGACAATCAGCCCCAGCATTTT

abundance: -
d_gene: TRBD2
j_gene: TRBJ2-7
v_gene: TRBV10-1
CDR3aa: CASSEWPGASGSYEQYF
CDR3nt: TGCGCCAGCAGTGAATGGCCTGGGGCTAGCGGGTCCTACGAGCAGTACTTC

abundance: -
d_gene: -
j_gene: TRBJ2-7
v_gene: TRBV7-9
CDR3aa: CASSPEPGPYEQYF
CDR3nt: TGTGCCAGCAGCCCCGAGCCGGGACCCTACGAGCAGTACTTC

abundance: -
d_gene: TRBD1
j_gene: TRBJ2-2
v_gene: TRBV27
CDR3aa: CASSFYRTGGASGELFF
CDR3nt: TGTGCCAGCAGTTTTTACCGGACAGGGGGCGCATCTGGGGAGCTGTTTTTT

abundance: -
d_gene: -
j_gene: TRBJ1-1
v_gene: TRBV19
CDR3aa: CASSVTRGALGRNTEAFF
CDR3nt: TGTGCCAGTAGTGTAACCCGTGGGGCTTTAGGGCGGAACACTGAAGCTTTCTTT

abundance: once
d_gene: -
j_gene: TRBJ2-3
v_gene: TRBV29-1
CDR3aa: CSVGDPQYF
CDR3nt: TGCAGCGTGGGAGATCCGCAGTATTTT

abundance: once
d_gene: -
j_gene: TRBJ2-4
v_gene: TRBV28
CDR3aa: CASSPSGKNIQYF
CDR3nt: TGTGCCAGCAGTCCAAGCGGGAAAAACATTCAGTACTTC

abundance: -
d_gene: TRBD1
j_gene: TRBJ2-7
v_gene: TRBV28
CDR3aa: CASTPTGRNYEQYF
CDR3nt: TGTGCCAGCACTCCGACAGGGCGTAACTACGAGCAGTACTTC

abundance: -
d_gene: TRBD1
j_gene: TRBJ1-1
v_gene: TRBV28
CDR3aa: CASSLGTGGGRTEAFF
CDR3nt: TGTGCCAGCAGTTTAGGGACAGGGGGAGGTCGCACTGAAGCTTTCTTT

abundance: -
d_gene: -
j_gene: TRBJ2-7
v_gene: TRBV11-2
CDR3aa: CASSPGPRAYEQYF
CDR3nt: TGTGCCAGCAGCCCGGGACCGCGGGCCTACGAGCAGTACTTC

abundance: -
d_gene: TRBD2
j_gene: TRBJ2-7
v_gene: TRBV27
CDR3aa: CASSPVGGSYEQYF
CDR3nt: TGTGCCAGCAGTCCTGTTGGCGGGAGCTACGAGCAGTACTTC

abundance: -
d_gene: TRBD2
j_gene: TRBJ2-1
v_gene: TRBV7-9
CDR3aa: CASSLITGGNYNEQFF
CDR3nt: TGTGCCAGCAGCTTAATAACGGGAGGGAATTACAATGAGCAGTTCTTC

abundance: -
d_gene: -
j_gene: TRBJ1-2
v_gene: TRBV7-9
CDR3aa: CASSRMGDGYTF
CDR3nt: TGTGCCAGCAGCCGGATGGGAGATGGCTACACCTTC

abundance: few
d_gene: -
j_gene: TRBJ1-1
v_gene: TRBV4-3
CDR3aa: CASSLSEGNTEAFF
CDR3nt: TGCGCCAGCAGCCTTTCTGAGGGGAACACTGAAGCTTTCTTT

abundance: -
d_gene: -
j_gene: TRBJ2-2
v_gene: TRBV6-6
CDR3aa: CASSLSGYPSTGELFF
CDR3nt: TGTGCCAGCAGTCTTAGCGGTTACCCCTCCACCGGGGAGCTGTTTTTT

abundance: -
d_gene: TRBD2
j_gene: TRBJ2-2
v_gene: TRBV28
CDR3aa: CASSPPGLAPGELFF
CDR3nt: TGTGCCAGCAGTCCACCGGGACTAGCTCCCGGGGAGCTGTTTTTT

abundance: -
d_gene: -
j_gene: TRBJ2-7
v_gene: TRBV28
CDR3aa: CASSSRSGQPDYEQYF
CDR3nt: TGTGCCAGCAGTTCGCGTTCAGGGCAGCCAGACTACGAGCAGTACTTC

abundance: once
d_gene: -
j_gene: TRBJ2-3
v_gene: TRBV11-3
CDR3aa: CASSLPEADTQYF
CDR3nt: TGTGCCAGCAGTTTGCCGGAGGCAGATACGCAGTATTTT

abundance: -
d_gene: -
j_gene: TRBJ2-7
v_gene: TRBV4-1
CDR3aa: CASSQDRSSSYEQYF
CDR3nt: TGCGCCAGCAGCCAAGATCGGTCTAGCTCTTACGAGCAGTACTTC

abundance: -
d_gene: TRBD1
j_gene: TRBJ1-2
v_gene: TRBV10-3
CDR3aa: CAIRRQGNYGYTF
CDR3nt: TGTGCCATCAGGCGACAGGGGAACTATGGCTACACCTTC

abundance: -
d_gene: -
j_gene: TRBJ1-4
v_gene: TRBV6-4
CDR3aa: CASSDSAAPGEKLFF
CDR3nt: TGTGCCAGCAGTGACTCGGCTGCGCCTGGGGAAAAACTGTTTTTT

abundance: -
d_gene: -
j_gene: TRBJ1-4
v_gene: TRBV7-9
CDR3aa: CASSLGPSTNEKLFF
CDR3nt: TGTGCCAGCAGCTTAGGGCCCTCAACTAATGAAAAACTGTTTTTT

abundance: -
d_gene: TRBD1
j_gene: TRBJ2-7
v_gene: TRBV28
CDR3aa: CASSPTGAGEQYF
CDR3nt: TGTGCCAGCAGTCCAACAGGGGCCGGCGAGCAGTACTTC

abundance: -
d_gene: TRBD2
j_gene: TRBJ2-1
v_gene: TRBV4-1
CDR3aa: CASTRAGVYNEQFF
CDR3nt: TGCGCCAGCACCCGAGCGGGAGTCTACAATGAGCAGTTCTTC